These T cell receptor beta chains were read from a single sample in a study of blood T cell repertoires in COVID-19. Sequencing used immunoSEQ multiplex PCR; TCRdb keeps in-frame clones, though not all of them. The sample includes some 200,000 clones, roughly four fifths seen only once; the top ten take about 11%. Sequencing was performed on PBMCs or T cells enriched from blood (not recorded which). The receptors were gathered from a man aged 35 to 55 who had recovered from COVID-19. Both conserved end residues are part of each CDR3. D genes are given only for firm matches. The size field is filled for only some rows; it gives once, few, many or a size class.

DNA: TGTGCCACCAGCGCAGGACTTAGCAATCAGCCCCAGCATTTT
CDR3: CATSAGLSNQPQHF
length: 14
V: TRBV24-1
size: NA
J: TRBJ1-5
D: NA

DNA: TGTGCCAGCAGCCATTTAAGCTCTGGCTACACCTTC
CDR3: CASSHLSSGYTF
length: 12
V: TRBV11-1
size: NA
J: TRBJ1-2
D: NA

DNA: TGTGCCAGCAGGCTAGGTGGGGAGAGCGGCTACACCTTC
CDR3: CASRLGGESGYTF
length: 13
V: TRBV12-3/TRBV12-4
size: NA
J: TRBJ1-2
D: NA

DNA: TGCGCCAGCAGCTTGGATCGGGGAGCTAACTATGGCTACACCTTC
CDR3: CASSLDRGANYGYTF
length: 15
V: TRBV5-1
size: NA
J: TRBJ1-2
D: NA

DNA: TGCGCCAGCAGCCACACGGGACAGGGATATCAGCCCCAGCATTTT
CDR3: CASSHTGQGYQPQHF
length: 15
V: TRBV4-1
size: NA
J: TRBJ1-5
D: TRBD1

DNA: TGTGCCAGCAGCCAAGATATGAGCGGCGACTACGAGCAGTACTTC
CDR3: CASSQDMSGDYEQYF
length: 15
V: TRBV4-2
size: few
J: TRBJ2-7
D: NA

DNA: TGTGCCATCAGTGAGTGGGGGGGGCGGACGAACAATGAGCAGTTCTTC
CDR3: CAISEWGGRTNNEQFF
length: 16
V: TRBV10-3
size: few
J: TRBJ2-1
D: NA

DNA: TGCGCCAGCAGCCAAGGACAGGGATCAGAACAGCCCCAGCATTTT
CDR3: CASSQGQGSEQPQHF
length: 15
V: TRBV4-3
size: once
J: TRBJ1-5
D: TRBD1

DNA: TGTGCCAGCAGCCCGTGGACAGCTAATAGCAATCAGCCCCAGCATTTT
CDR3: CASSPWTANSNQPQHF
length: 16
V: TRBV28
size: NA
J: TRBJ1-5
D: NA

DNA: TGTGCCAGCAGCGCACCAACCCAGGGGGTGAATTTTCACCCCTACGAGCAGTACTTC
CDR3: CASSAPTQGVNFHPYEQYF
length: 19
V: TRBV11-2
size: NA
J: TRBJ2-7
D: TRBD1

DNA: TGCGCCAGCAGCCATCGGACAGATTTCAGATCGGATACGCAGTATTTT
CDR3: CASSHRTDFRSDTQYF
length: 16
V: TRBV4-3
size: many
J: TRBJ2-3
D: NA

DNA: TGTGCCAGCTCTCTAGCGGTGAGCTCCTACAATGAGCAGTTCTTC
CDR3: CASSLAVSSYNEQFF
length: 15
V: TRBV18
size: NA
J: TRBJ2-1
D: TRBD2

DNA: TGTGCCAGCAGGGGCAGGCTGGCTGAGAGCAATCAGCCCCAGCATTTT
CDR3: CASRGRLAESNQPQHF
length: 16
V: TRBV2
size: NA
J: TRBJ1-5
D: NA

DNA: TGTGCCAGCAGCTATCTGGGCAGTAATTCACCCCTCCACTTT
CDR3: CASSYLGSNSPLHF
length: 14
V: TRBV9
size: NA
J: TRBJ1-6
D: NA

DNA: TGTGCCAGCAGTTTGTTCCTAGCGGGTCTCTACGAGCAGTACTTC
CDR3: CASSLFLAGLYEQYF
length: 15
V: TRBV27
size: NA
J: TRBJ2-7
D: TRBD2

DNA: TGTGCCAGCAGCTTGGTTTCCGGGACAGGGTATGGCTACACCTTC
CDR3: CASSLVSGTGYGYTF
length: 15
V: TRBV5-6
size: NA
J: TRBJ1-2
D: TRBD1

DNA: TGTGCCAGCAGTAGTATAGCGGGAGGGCTCGAGCAGTACTTC
CDR3: CASSSIAGGLEQYF
length: 14
V: TRBV6-5
size: NA
J: TRBJ2-7
D: TRBD2

DNA: TGCGCCAGCAGCCCGGGACAGGGGTACACTGAAGCTTTCTTT
CDR3: CASSPGQGYTEAFF
length: 14
V: TRBV5-1
size: NA
J: TRBJ1-1
D: TRBD1

DNA: TGTGCCAGCAGCTTCGGGGTCCGTGGGACTGAAGCTTTCTTT
CDR3: CASSFGVRGTEAFF
length: 14
V: TRBV7-9
size: once
J: TRBJ1-1
D: NA

DNA: TGTGCCAGCAGTTCGTCCGGGACAGGGGGATGGAACTATGGCTACACCTTC
CDR3: CASSSSGTGGWNYGYTF
length: 17
V: TRBV28
size: NA
J: TRBJ1-2
D: TRBD1

DNA: TGTGCCAGCAGTTACTCGGGGCGGTCCCCTTCCACACCCCTCCACTTT
CDR3: CASSYSGRSPSTPLHF
length: 16
V: TRBV6-5
size: once
J: TRBJ1-6
D: NA

DNA: TGTGCCAGCTCACTTGGACGGGGCCAAGAGACCCAGTACTTC
CDR3: CASSLGRGQETQYF
length: 14
V: TRBV18
size: NA
J: TRBJ2-5
D: NA

DNA: TGTGCCAGCAGTGTTCCGGGACAGAACACTGAAGCTTTCTTT
CDR3: CASSVPGQNTEAFF
length: 14
V: TRBV28
size: NA
J: TRBJ1-1
D: NA

DNA: TGTGCCAGCAGCCAAGGGGCGGGAAACCTAGCCAAAAACATTCAGTACTTC
CDR3: CASSQGAGNLAKNIQYF
length: 17
V: TRBV3-1/TRBV3-2
size: NA
J: TRBJ2-4
D: NA

DNA: TGTGCCAGCAGCTCGCAGACTTTAGCGGCTACAGATACGCAGTATTTT
CDR3: CASSSQTLAATDTQYF
length: 16
V: TRBV7-2
size: NA
J: TRBJ2-3
D: NA

DNA: TGTGCCAGCACCTCGGAGGTTACCGGGAGGTGGGGGAATGAGCAGTTCTTC
CDR3: CASTSEVTGRWGNEQFF
length: 17
V: TRBV5-4
size: once
J: TRBJ2-1
D: TRBD2

DNA: TGTGCCAGCTCACCCCCTAGAGGGGGCATCACAGATACGCAGTATTTT
CDR3: CASSPPRGGITDTQYF
length: 16
V: TRBV18
size: NA
J: TRBJ2-3
D: TRBD1

DNA: TGTGCCAGCAGCTTAGGGAGGACGACAGGGGCTCAGCCCCAGCATTTT
CDR3: CASSLGRTTGAQPQHF
length: 16
V: TRBV13
size: NA
J: TRBJ1-5
D: TRBD1

DNA: TGCGCCAGCAGCTTGGCTAGGACAGCTCAGCGGGGAGATACGCAGTATTTT
CDR3: CASSLARTAQRGDTQYF
length: 17
V: TRBV5-1
size: NA
J: TRBJ2-3
D: NA

DNA: TGTGCCAGCACCCCCCGGGAGGTGGGGACTGAAGCTTTCTTT
CDR3: CASTPREVGTEAFF
length: 14
V: TRBV11-1
size: NA
J: TRBJ1-1
D: NA

DNA: TGTGCCAGCAGTTATACCCACAGGGCAACTAATGAAAAACTGTTTTTT
CDR3: CASSYTHRATNEKLFF
length: 16
V: TRBV6-5
size: NA
J: TRBJ1-4
D: NA

DNA: TGTGCCAGCAGTAACCCCCTAGCGGGGGGGGTAGATACGCAGTATTTT
CDR3: CASSNPLAGGVDTQYF
length: 16
V: TRBV6-2/TRBV6-3
size: NA
J: TRBJ2-3
D: TRBD2

DNA: TGTGCCACCAGACCTACGGGGGGGAGCTATGGCTACACCTTC
CDR3: CATRPTGGSYGYTF
length: 14
V: TRBV24-1
size: NA
J: TRBJ1-2
D: NA

DNA: TGTGCCAGCAGCTTAGTTCAGGGGTTATACACTGAAGCTTTCTTT
CDR3: CASSLVQGLYTEAFF
length: 15
V: TRBV7-9
size: NA
J: TRBJ1-1
D: NA

DNA: TGTGCCAGCAGCCTGACTAGCGGGAGCGACGAGCAGTACTTC
CDR3: CASSLTSGSDEQYF
length: 14
V: TRBV11-3
size: NA
J: TRBJ2-7
D: TRBD2